This T cell receptor (beta chain) was captured by sequencing in a study of brain T cells in children with intractable seizures. Sequencing used immunoSEQ multiplex PCR; TCRdb keeps in-frame clones, though not all of them. The table shows about 120,000 clones, with roughly 94% occurring only once. CDR3 length equals 12 residues. Germline V CDR1 and CDR2: SNHLY, FYNNEI. Between the trimmed V and J ends, which lost 8 bases and 8 bases, there was a span of 13 bases. The TCR was taken from a boy in the first two years of life with hemimegalencephaly and intractable seizures. The V call is TRBV2, the J call TRBJ2-1, with no clear D. Here the sequenced sample was peripheral blood, taken at surgery. CDR3 bases: TGTGCCAGCCGGTTCAGCGCCCATGAGCAGTTCTTC. It encodes CASRFSAHEQFF.